The 19 T cell receptor beta chains in this list originate from one sample, sequenced in a study of metastatic and nonmetastatic thyroid tumors. TCRdb re-called clones via MiXCR from the PCR reads. The profile covers 6,600 or so clones, with approximately 30% appearing a single time and roughly 16% taken by the ten largest. No treatment had been given to any patient before thyroid surgery. The sample taken for sequencing was adjacent normal tissue. These TCRs come from a male donor with papillary thyroid cancer or a benign thyroid nodule (not recorded which). Some clones in this sample may be carry-over from other donors' samples.

This clone has a single count. The rearrangement uses TRBV20-1 and TRBJ2-1, with TRBD1 matching over 9 bases. The CDR3 extends over 17 amino acids. V dropped 3 bases and J dropped 3; count of bases not matched to a gene: 12. Germline lookup yields CDR1 DFQATT and CDR2 SNEGSKA (reference sequence). The CDR3 nucleotides read TGCAGTGCTAGTCCCTCAGCCGGGACAGGGATCTACAATGAGCAGTTCTTC. This sequence encodes CSASPSAGTGIYNEQFF.

Notes on this clone: The CDR3 carries no conserved terminal phenylalanine or tryptophan, so it likely arises from a read error. V usage is TRBV20-1 and J usage is TRBJ2-2; D is possibly TRBD1 (6 bases). Germline lookup yields CDR1 DFQATT and CDR2 SNEGSKA (reference sequence). The CDR3 extends over 16 amino acids. V dropped 1 base and J dropped 3 bases, with 15 bases sitting between them. CDR3 amino acids: CSARVRGQMDTGELFL. CDR3 sequence (DNA): TGCAGTGCTAGAGTTAGAGGACAGATGGACACCGGGGAGCTGTTTCTT.

This clone appeared many times. The CDR3 spells CASSRGRQGDTEAFF. The CDR3 DNA sequence: TGTGCCAGCAGTAGAGGACGACAGGGGGACACTGAAGCTTTCTTT. The rearrangement joins TRBV2 to TRBJ1-1; 9 bases line up with TRBD1. Looked up from germline, CDR1 is SNHLY and CDR2 is FYNNEI. After removal of 5 bases from V and 3 bases from J, the junction contained 7 bases not matched to a gene. This CDR3 has 15 amino acids.

In its sample, this clone was seen many times. The chain joins TRBV6-1 to TRBJ2-7; no clear D gene. The germline CDR1 and CDR2 sequences are MNHNS and SASEGT. CDR3 length equals 14 residues. V dropped 7 bases and J dropped 0 bases, with 13 bases sitting between them. The CDR3 bases are TGTGCCAGCAAGCAGATCGGAAGCTCCTACGAGCAGTACTTC. It codes for CASKQIGSSYEQYF.

This clone was counted only a few times. The junction departs from the called germline gene at one end, perhaps through a read error. V and J are TRBV6-1 and TRBJ2-7; no clear D. Germline V gene data show CDR1 as MNHNS and CDR2 as SASEGT. This CDR3 is built from 13 residues. For the CDR3, the DNA is TGTGCCAGCAGTGAATCGACGGGCTACAAGCAGCACTTC. This translates into CASSESTGYKQHF.

The V call is TRBV15, the J call TRBJ2-7; D call uncertain. This CDR3 comprises 13 residues. Germline values: CDR1 LNHNV, CDR2 YYDKDF (reference sequence). The V end lost 0 bases, the J end lost 2 bases, and 5 bases lay between the germline ends. The CDR3 region is CATSRDLPYEQYF. The CDR3 DNA sequence: TGTGCCACCAGCAGAGATTTACCCTACGAGCAGTACTTC. Variable domain in full (rest from reference TRBV15 and TRBJ2-7): DAMVIQNPRYQVTQFGKPVTLSCSQTLNHNVMYWYQQKSSQAPKLLFHYYDKDFNNEADTPDNFQSRRPNTSFCFLDIRSPGLGDTAMYLCATSRDLPYEQYFGPGTRLTVT.

Concerning this clone: A read error may produce the germline difference seen at one junction end. This chain joins TRBV6-1 and TRBJ1-6, with D possibly TRBD1 on 6 matching bases. The CDR3 spans 16 residues. The germline V gene encodes CDR1 MNHNS and CDR2 SASEGT. The CDR3 DNA is TGTGCCATCAGTGAGCGGACAGTGGCCCATAATTCACCCCTCCACTTT. It is translated as CAISERTVAHNSPLHF.

This rearrangement joins TRBV6-1 to TRBJ1-5, with a tentative D call TRBD1 (5 bases). V lost 5 bases and J 9 bases, leaving 23 bases between the germline ends. The CDR3 consists of 16 residues. Germline values: CDR1 MNHNS, CDR2 SASEGT. CDR3 in DNA: TGTGCCAGCAGTTTAGGGGAGGGAACGGAAAGGAGGCCCCAGCATTTT. Encoded protein: CASSLGEGTERRPQHF.

This clone was recorded a few times. Other nucleotide sequences from this sample produce the same CDR3. This sequence joins TRBV5-1 and TRBJ1-1; unclear D gene. V lost 2 bases and J 2 bases, leaving 4 bases between the germline ends. Germline V lookup: CDR1 SGHRS, CDR2 YFSETQ. The CDR3 sequence is 12 residues long. The CDR3 DNA reads as TGCGCCAGCAGCTTAGACAACACTGAAGCTTTCTTT. It codes for CASSLDNTEAFF.

This clone was observed a handful of times. This chain links TRBV6-1 with TRBJ2-6, with a tentative D call TRBD1 (5 bases). The CDR3 runs to 15 residues. Trimming stripped 3 bases from V and 4 bases from J, with 10 bases between. Germline lookup yields CDR1 MNHNS and CDR2 SASEGT. CDR3 DNA sequence: TGTGCCAGCAGTGACCCCAAGGGGGGGGCCAACGTCCTGACTTTC. It yields the protein CASSDPKGGANVLTF.

By proportion, this clone is medium-sized. The CDR3 loop is CASSYGGIPTNEKLFF. The DNA of the CDR3 is TGTGCCAGCAGTTACGGCGGGATCCCAACTAATGAAAAACTGTTTTTT. The V and J genes are TRBV6-5 and TRBJ1-4; no definite D call. V lost 2 bases to trimming and J lost 0 bases, with 10 bases between them. The CDR3 is made up of 16 amino acids. Germline loops: CDR1 MNHEY, CDR2 SVGAGI.

The genes are TRBV6-6 and TRBJ2-7; D could derive from TRBD1 or TRBD2 (7 bases each). Trimming stripped 1 base from V and 7 bases from J, with 17 bases between. Germline CDR1 reads MNHNY; CDR2 reads SVGAGI (reference sequence). The CDR3 is 15 residues long. Here the CDR3 reads CASSYFAGGGGEQYF. CDR3 coding DNA: TGTGCCAGCAGTTACTTCGCAGGGGGGGGGGGGGAGCAGTACTTC.

This clone is judged medium-sized. As DNA, the CDR3 is TGTGCCAGCAGCCGCCCGGACTACACTAGCACAGATACGCAGTATTTT. As protein: CASSRPDYTSTDTQYF. The chain joins TRBV28 to TRBJ2-3, with TRBD2 as a possible D gene (6 bases). The CDR3 is 16 residues long. V lost 6 bases, J lost 0 bases, and 16 bases lay in between. Germline values: CDR1 MDHEN, CDR2 SYDVKM.

This clone was found a few times. J is TRBJ2-7 and V is TRBV7-2, with a tentative D call TRBD1 (6 bases). The V gene's germline CDR1 is SGHTA and CDR2 FQGNSA. The ends were cut back, 5 bases at V and 7 bases at J, with 15 bases in the middle. The CDR3 extends over 13 amino acids. CDR3 bases: TGTGCCAGCAGCCCCGGGACATTCCAAGAGCAGTACTTC. Residues: CASSPGTFQEQYF.

By share of the sample, this clone is medium-sized. This chain uses TRBV5-8 with TRBJ1-6; perhaps TRBD1 as D (5 bases). Deletions cut 1 base from V and 8 bases from J, with 10 bases between. The germline V gene has CDR1 SGHTS and CDR2 YDEGEE. This CDR3 has 14 residues. The CDR3: CASSLLGGDSPLHF. The CDR3 region has the DNA TGTGCCAGCAGCTTGTTGGGGGGAGATTCACCCCTCCACTTT. The whole variable domain, filled in from reference TRBV5-8 and TRBJ1-6, reads EAGVTQSPTHLIKTRGQQATLRCSPISGHTSVYWYQQALGLGLQFLLWYDEGEERNRGNFPPRFSGRQFPNYSSELNVNALELEDSALYLCASSLLGGDSPLHFGNGTRLTVT.

This clone was seen many times. The same CDR3 is also encoded by other DNA sequences in this sample. The gene calls are TRBV4-2 and TRBJ2-2; D gene unclear. The CDR3 sequence is 16 residues long. V lost 0 bases and J lost 2, with 10 bases in between. The germline V gene encodes CDR1 LGHNA and CDR2 YNFKEQ. CDR3 bases: TGTGCCAGCAGCCAAGAGGCTAGACATAACACCGGGGAGCTGTTTTTT. Its protein is CASSQEARHNTGELFF.

The chain is built from TRBV6-5 and TRBJ2-7; 10 bases agree with TRBD2. CDR1 and CDR2 (germline): MNHEY, SVGAGI. V shed 6 bases, J shed 4 bases, and the junction held 6 bases outside the gene matches. The CDR3 runs to 14 residues. CDR3 nucleotide sequence: TGTGCCAGCAGGTATAGCGGGAGGTCTTACGAGCAGTACTTC. This gives the protein CASRYSGRSYEQYF.

The chain combines TRBV7-2 with TRBJ2-7; TRBD2 agrees at 7 bases. The trim removed 5 bases at V and 4 bases at J, leaving 5 bases unmatched. This CDR3 is 13 amino acids long. Germline V CDR1 and CDR2: SGHTA, FQGNSA. For the CDR3, the DNA is TGTGCCAGCAGCCAAGGGAGGGTTTACGAGCAGTACTTC. Its protein is CASSQGRVYEQYF.

This clone has a handful of counts. The DNA of the CDR3 is TGTGCCAGCAGTGATCAGGTTGGAGAGCAGTTCTTC. It translates to CASSDQVGEQFF. The V and J genes are TRBV6-1 and TRBJ2-1; D is undetermined. The CDR3 consists of 12 residues. The V gene lost 3 bases and the J gene lost 10 bases, with 10 bases spanning the gap. CDR1 is MNHNS, CDR2 SASEGT, per germline.